This T cell receptor beta chain was sequenced for a study of blood T cells in healthy people across ages. Study-wide results and caveats: The donors' CMV status was not determined, possibly confounding changes in expanded clonotypes. Long-lived donors exceeded aged donors in naive CD4+ cells and diversity.

For every donor, a draw yielded about 9.7 milliliters of peripheral blood. A second roughly 6 to 12 cycle PCR used barcoded and J-beta primers. Tagging of each cDNA molecule was performed by a template-switch adaptor with 12 random nucleotides. TCRdb re-derived calls from the 5' RACE reads in MiXCR, one entry per CDR3 protein. The table includes about 970,000 distinct CDR3 sequences, roughly 47% detected once. Notes on this clonotype: Antigen specificity is unknown.

The germline gives CDR1 MNHNY, CDR2 SVGAGI (reference sequence). The CDR3 is 13 residues long. Trimming took off 5 bases at V and 9 bases at J, with 14 bases between the two ends. This sequence was found in a woman aged 55-75 years in good health. J is TRBJ2-1 and V is TRBV6-6; TRBD2 is a possible D gene (5 bases). The sequencing sample was made of blood. The CDR3 DNA reads as TGTGCCAGCAGTACCAACCTTGCGGGTGAGCAGTTCTTC. Its protein product is CASSTNLAGEQFF.